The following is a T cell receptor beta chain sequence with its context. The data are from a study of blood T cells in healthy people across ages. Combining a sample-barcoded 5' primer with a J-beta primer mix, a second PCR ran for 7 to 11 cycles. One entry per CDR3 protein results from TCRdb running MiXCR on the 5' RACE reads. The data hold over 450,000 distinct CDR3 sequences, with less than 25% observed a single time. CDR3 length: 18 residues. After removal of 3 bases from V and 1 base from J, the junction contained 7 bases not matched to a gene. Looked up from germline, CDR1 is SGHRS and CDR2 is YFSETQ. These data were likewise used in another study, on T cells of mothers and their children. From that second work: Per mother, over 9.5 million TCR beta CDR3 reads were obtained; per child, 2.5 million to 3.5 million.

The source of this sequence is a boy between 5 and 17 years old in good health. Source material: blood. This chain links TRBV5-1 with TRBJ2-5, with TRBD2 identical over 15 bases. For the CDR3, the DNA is TGCGCCAGCAGCTCACCCAGGACTAGCGGGGGGGCCCAAGAGACCCAGTACTTC. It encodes CASSSPRTSGGAQETQYF.